The clone carrying this TCR beta chain was detected many times. The antigen is not known. This entry is derived from a study of breast tumors, draining lymph nodes, adjacent tissues. Study results and caveats: Tumor T cell lymph node origin was a supported hypothesis, not proven. Findings are consistent with lymph node origin and intratumoral expansion of most tumor T cells. Compared with lymph nodes, tumors were less diverse; compared with nontumor tissue, more. Compared with basal-like, luminal-like tumors shared significantly more repertoire with nontumor tissue.

CDR3 length: 15 amino acids. Germline V gives CDR1 MNHEY, CDR2 SVGAGI. V lost 0 bases, J lost 4 bases, and 13 bases lay in between. TCRdb re-called the multiplex PCR reads through MiXCR, storing one row per CDR3 protein. Among around 170,000 distinct CDR3 sequences, 30% to 35% were seen once, and the ten largest hold approximately 4.3%. The lymph nodes were axillary draining lymph nodes from breast cancer patients. The origin of this receptor is a female donor with breast cancer. Some clones in this sample may be carry-over from other donors' samples. The sample was axillary lymph node tissue. The V and J genes are TRBV6-5 and TRBJ2-7, with no clear D. The CDR3 DNA sequence: TGTGCCAGCAGTTACTCGACGAGCAGAGTTTACGAGCAGTACTTC. It is translated as CASSYSTSRVYEQYF.